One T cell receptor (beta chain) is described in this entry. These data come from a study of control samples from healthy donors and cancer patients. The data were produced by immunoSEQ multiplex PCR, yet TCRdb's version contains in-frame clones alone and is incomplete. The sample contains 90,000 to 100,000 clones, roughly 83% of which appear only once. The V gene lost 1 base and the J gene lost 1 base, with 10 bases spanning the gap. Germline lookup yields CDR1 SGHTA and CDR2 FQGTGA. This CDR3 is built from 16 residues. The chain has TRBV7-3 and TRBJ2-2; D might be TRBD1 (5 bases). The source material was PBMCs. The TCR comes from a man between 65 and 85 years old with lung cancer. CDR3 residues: CASSLISGLNTGELFF. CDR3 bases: TGTGCCAGCAGCTTAATATCAGGGTTGAACACCGGGGAGCTGTTTTTT.